Below are 23 T cell receptor beta chains sequenced from a single sample in a study of shared clonotypes between healthy human individuals. Generated by immunoSEQ multiplex PCR, the TCRdb table keeps only in-frame clones and is missing some. The sample lists about 2.4 million clones; 90% to 95% were seen once. Sequencing was carried out using naive CD4+ T cells from PBMCs. Documented subset: CD45RA+ positively selected. These receptors all come from a man aged 18 to 29 in good health. Some clones in this sample may be carry-over from other donors' samples.

Comments on this clone: Other nucleotide sequences from this sample produce the same CDR3. V is TRBV7-8 and J is TRBJ1-5; the match to TRBD1 covers 9 bases. Germline trimming cut 3 bases from V and 1 base from J; bases unmatched to any gene: 7. The CDR3 spans 17 residues. Germline V gives CDR1 SGHVS, CDR2 FQNEAQ. The CDR3 nucleotides read TGTGCCAGCAGCTTCTATGGGACAGGGATAAGCAATCAGCCCCAGCATTTT. The encoded protein is CASSFYGTGISNQPQHF.

The chain couples TRBV27 to TRBJ2-7, with TRBD1 matching over 8 bases. After removal of 1 base from V and 2 bases from J, the junction contained 4 bases not matched to a gene. The CDR3 is 15 amino acids. Germline values: CDR1 MNHEY, CDR2 SMNVEV (reference sequence). CDR3 DNA sequence: TGTGCCAGCAGTTTATTGGGGGACAGGACCTACGAGCAGTACTTC. Translating gives CASSLLGDRTYEQYF.

The chain uses TRBV4-1 and TRBJ1-3; D is uncertain. Germline V gene sequence: CDR1 MGHRA, CDR2 YSYEKL. The V gene lost 3 bases and the J gene lost 1 base, with 7 bases spanning the gap. This CDR3 comprises 14 residues. The CDR3 DNA follows: TGCGCCAGCAGCCAGCAGGCGTCTGGAAACACCATATATTTT. As protein: CASSQQASGNTIYF.

The rearrangement joins TRBV6-6 to TRBJ1-1; TRBD1 might be the D (6 bases). Per the germline V gene, CDR1 is MNHNY and CDR2 is SVGAGI (reference sequence). There are 13 residues in the CDR3. Trimming stripped 5 bases from V and 6 bases from J, with 13 bases between. CDR3 sequence: CASSTGQWPEAFF. The CDR3 DNA is TGTGCCAGCAGTACCGGACAGTGGCCTGAAGCTTTCTTT.

The chain recombines TRBV6-5 with TRBJ2-5, with no clear D. The CDR3 length is 12 residues. CDR1 MNHEY and CDR2 SVGAGI come from the germline V gene. V was trimmed by 4 bases and J by 5 bases, leaving 8 bases between them. The CDR3 loop is CASSLIGETQYF. The CDR3 coding sequence is TGTGCCAGCAGTTTGATTGGGGAGACCCAGTACTTC.

V is TRBV9 and J is TRBJ1-3; D is undetermined. The germline gives CDR1 SGDLS, CDR2 YYNGEE. The CDR3 runs 15 residues. V was trimmed by 4 bases and J by 2 bases, leaving 13 bases between them. CDR3 bases: TGTGCCAGCAGCCCCAGTGGGAGGGCTGGAAACACCATATATTTT. Its translation is CASSPSGRAGNTIYF.

This clone was counted a few times. CDR3 sequence reads: CSVSGVGELFF. The CDR3 DNA follows: TGCAGCGTTAGCGGGGTCGGGGAGCTGTTTTTT. The chain is built from TRBV29-1 and TRBJ2-2; TRBD2 agrees at 7 bases. The CDR3 runs to 11 residues. V lost 5 bases to trimming and J lost 7 bases; unmatched junction nucleotides: 1. Per the germline V gene, CDR1 is SQVTM and CDR2 is ANQGSEA.

This sequence joins TRBV27 and TRBJ1-1, with D unclear. Between the trimmed V and J ends, which lost 2 bases and 4 bases, there was a span of 11 bases. Germline values: CDR1 MNHEY, CDR2 SMNVEV (reference sequence). The CDR3 runs 14 residues. This chain's CDR3 is CASSLRRRATEAFF. The CDR3 DNA is TGTGCCAGCAGTTTACGACGCCGAGCCACTGAAGCTTTCTTT.

CDR3 bases: TGTGCCAGCAGTTTTGATCGGCAGGCTAGCACAGATACGCAGTATTTT. This gives the protein CASSFDRQASTDTQYF. The chain couples TRBV27 to TRBJ2-3, with unresolved D. The CDR3 length is 16 residues. The ends were cut back, 3 bases at V and 0 bases at J, with 13 bases in the middle. CDR1 and CDR2 (germline): MNHEY, SMNVEV (reference sequence).

The chain employs TRBV29-1 and TRBJ2-7; a possible D gene is TRBD2 (6 bases). Deletions cut 6 bases from V and 7 bases from J, with 25 bases between. The CDR3 is 15 amino acids. The germline CDR1 and CDR2 sequences are SQVTM and ANQGSEA. This chain's CDR3 is CSVAGRRGGGEEQYF. In DNA, the CDR3 is TGCAGCGTCGCCGGGCGGAGGGGTGGGGGAGAGGAGCAGTACTTC.

The chain employs TRBV5-8 and TRBJ1-2, with TRBD1 matching over 8 bases. Trimming at V came to 0 bases and at J to 6 bases, leaving 4 bases not matched to a gene. Germline V gene sequence: CDR1 SGHTS, CDR2 YDEGEE. The CDR3 extends over 14 amino acids. For the CDR3, the DNA is TGTGCCAGCAGCTTGGGGCAGGGGGCTGATGGCTACACCTTC. This codes for CASSLGQGADGYTF. Drawing the rest from reference TRBV5-8 and TRBJ1-2, the complete variable domain is EAGVTQSPTHLIKTRGQQATLRCSPISGHTSVYWYQQALGLGLQFLLWYDEGEERNRGNFPPRFSGRQFPNYSSELNVNALELEDSALYLCASSLGQGADGYTFGSGTRLTVV.

V is TRBV5-8 and J is TRBJ1-2, with no clear D. The CDR3 is made up of 16 amino acids. V was pared by 4 bases and J by 4 bases, with 20 bases between. In germline, CDR1 is SGHTS, CDR2 YDEGEE. CDR3 in DNA: TGTGCCAGCAGCCAACCTGGGGTCCCCCTAGGCTATGGCTACACCTTC. Encoded protein: CASSQPGVPLGYGYTF.

The chain combines TRBV6-5 with TRBJ1-5; D unresolved. V lost 3 bases and J lost 9, with 15 bases in between. Germline V CDR1 and CDR2: MNHEY, SVGAGI. The CDR3 has 14 amino acids. The CDR3 sequence: CASSYYAGIRPQHF. The CDR3 nucleotides read TGTGCCAGCAGTTATTATGCGGGGATCCGGCCCCAGCATTTT.

This chain links TRBV11-2 with TRBJ1-2; the D is unclear. CDR1 SGHAT and CDR2 FQNNGV come from the germline V gene. The CDR3 consists of 13 residues. With 0 bases removed from V and 5 bases from J, the gap between germline ends came to 7 bases. CDR3 amino acids: CASSLDRTYGYTF. DNA for the CDR3: TGTGCCAGCAGCTTAGACAGAACTTATGGCTACACCTTC.

The CDR3 here is CASSLGLAGGLANEQFF. The CDR3 DNA reads as TGTGCCAGCAGCTTAGGACTAGCGGGAGGACTTGCCAATGAGCAGTTCTTC. The chain has TRBV7-3 and TRBJ2-1; 14 bases map to TRBD2. Germline V CDR1 and CDR2: SGHTA, FQGTGA. J lost 6 bases, V lost 2 bases, and 6 bases had no gene match. The CDR3 totals 17 residues. Together with reference TRBV7-3 and TRBJ2-1, the CDR3 gives the full variable domain: GAGVSQTPSNKVTEKGKYVELRCDPISGHTALYWYRQSLGQGPEFLIYFQGTGAADDSGLPNDRFFAVRPEGSVSTLKIQRTERGDSAVYLCASSLGLAGGLANEQFFGPGTRLTVL.

The chain joins TRBV14 to TRBJ2-5; a weak D match, TRBD1 (6 bases). Germline V gene lookup returns CDR1 SGHDN and CDR2 FVKESK. V lost 6 bases and J lost 1, with 12 bases in between. The CDR3 length is 14 residues. The CDR3 region is CASSQGSLQETQYF. The CDR3 DNA follows: TGTGCCAGCAGTCAGGGGTCTCTCCAAGAGACCCAGTACTTC.

This clone has more than one count but fewer than ten. This same CDR3 is encoded by further DNA sequences in the sample. DNA of the CDR3: TGTGCCAGCTCACCAGGGACAGGTACCTACGAGCAGTACTTC. Translation: CASSPGTGTYEQYF. The chain couples TRBV18 to TRBJ2-7; 8 nucleotides align to TRBD1. Per germline, CDR1 KGHSH and CDR2 LQKENI. V shed 2 bases and J 2 bases; nucleotides not matched to a gene: 2. The CDR3 covers 14 residues.

This sequence joins TRBV6-6 and TRBJ1-1, with D perhaps matching TRBD1 (6 bases). Germline-derived CDR1 and CDR2 are MNHNY and SVGAGI (reference sequence). The CDR3 is 12 amino acids. V was trimmed by 5 bases and J by 6 bases, leaving 10 bases between them. CDR3 protein: CASSRGQSEAFF. DNA for the CDR3: TGTGCCAGCAGTCGCGGACAGTCTGAAGCTTTCTTT.

As for this clone: Other nucleotide sequences from this sample produce the same CDR3. The chain combines TRBV6-1 with TRBJ2-7, with 11 bases lining up with TRBD1. The junction had 6 bases not matched to a gene; V was cut back by 8 bases and J by 3 bases. This CDR3 spans 14 amino acids. The germline gives CDR1 MNHNS, CDR2 SASEGT. DNA of the CDR3: TGTGCCAGCGTTGGGACAGGGGGATTCTACGAGCAGTACTTC. Translation gives CASVGTGGFYEQYF.

This chain uses TRBV28 with TRBJ1-2; weak D call: TRBD1 (5 bases). Trimming took off 2 bases at V and 6 bases at J, with 16 bases between the two ends. Germline V gives CDR1 MDHEN, CDR2 SYDVKM. This CDR3 spans 15 amino acids. The CDR3 DNA reads as TGTGCCAGCAGTTTAGTGACAGAGAAACGGAATGGCTACACCTTC. Amino acids: CASSLVTEKRNGYTF.

This sequence joins TRBV2 and TRBJ1-1; perhaps TRBD1 as D (5 bases). The germline V gene has CDR1 SNHLY and CDR2 FYNNEI. The V end was cut by 6 bases, the J end by 4 bases, with 18 bases between. The CDR3 has 15 amino acids. CDR3 DNA: TGTGCCAGCAGAACGGACGGAGGGGCAACCACTGAAGCTTTCTTT. This sequence encodes CASRTDGGATTEAFF.

This chain uses TRBV7-2 with TRBJ1-3; D not certain. The germline gives CDR1 SGHTA, CDR2 FQGNSA. V was pared by 3 bases and J by 0 bases, with 15 bases between. The CDR3 spans 17 residues. CDR3 residues: CASSFSYAAGSGNTIYF. The CDR3 DNA sequence: TGTGCCAGCAGCTTTTCATATGCGGCAGGCTCTGGAAACACCATATATTTT.

This sequence joins TRBV28 and TRBJ1-4; D unclear. V was clipped by 7 bases and J by 4 bases, with 13 bases between them. The CDR3 runs to 14 residues. Germline V gene lookup returns CDR1 MDHEN and CDR2 SYDVKM. In DNA, the CDR3 is TGTGCCAGCACTCGGACCGCTAGTAATGAAAAACTGTTTTTT. Translation: CASTRTASNEKLFF.